Shown below are 8 T cell receptor beta chains from a single sample sequenced in a study of CD8 T cells in Susac syndrome. Reverse transcription of about 0.45 to 1 ug RNA was performed with random hexamers. TCRdb used MiXCR to reprocess the immunoSEQ multiplex PCR reads, holding one entry per CDR3 protein. The data contain around 190,000 distinct CDR3 sequences, 94% of them singletons. Specimen: CD4+ T cells from PBMCs. These receptors were collected from a human donor with Susac syndrome.

CDR3 in amino acids: CSALVGGRETQYF. CDR3 nucleotide sequence: TGCAGTGCCCTGGTCGGGGGGCGAGAGACCCAGTACTTC. The chain joins TRBV20-1 to TRBJ2-5, with D perhaps TRBD2 (7 bases). Germline CDR1 DFQATT, CDR2 SNEGSKA (reference sequence). The CDR3 has 13 residues. Trimming removed 6 bases from V and 4 bases from J, with 15 bases in between.

This sequence joins TRBV2 and TRBJ2-1, with 7 bases that match TRBD2. Germline values: CDR1 SNHLY, CDR2 FYNNEI. This CDR3 is 12 amino acids long. The trim removed 8 bases at V and 5 bases at J, leaving 3 bases unmatched. CDR3 bases: TGTGCCAGCCGGGACTACAACAATGAGCAGTTCTTC. The encoded protein is CASRDYNNEQFF. The full variable domain, rest sourced from reference TRBV2 and TRBJ2-1, is EPEVTQTPSHQVTQMGQEVILRCVPISNHLYFYWYRQILGQKVEFLVSFYNNEISEKSEIFDDQFSVERPDGSNFTLKIRSTKLEDSAMYFCASRDYNNEQFFGPGTRLTVL.

The chain has TRBV4-3 and TRBJ2-7, with unresolved D. The CDR3 extends over 14 amino acids. Germline CDR1 reads LGHNA; CDR2 reads YSLEER. V shed 4 bases and J shed 0 bases, with 10 bases lying between them. This CDR3 reads CASSLEVSSYEQYF. As DNA, the CDR3 is TGCGCCAGCAGCCTCGAGGTTAGCTCCTACGAGCAGTACTTC.

The genes are TRBV5-1 and TRBJ2-3, with D tentatively TRBD1 (6 bases). The CDR3 loop spans 15 amino acids. Germline loops: CDR1 SGHRS, CDR2 YFSETQ. Trimming took off 0 bases at V and 0 bases at J, with 8 bases between the two ends. As DNA, the CDR3 is TGCGCCAGCAGCTTGGGACAGGCTAGCACAGATACGCAGTATTTT. Its translation: CASSLGQASTDTQYF.

The genes are TRBV30 and TRBJ1-2; TRBD1 matches 12 bases. V gave up 1 base and J gave up 0 bases; unmatched junction bases: 0. The CDR3 totals 15 residues. Germline V CDR1 and CDR2: GTSNPN, SVGIG (reference sequence). The CDR3 coding sequence is TGTGCCTGGAGTGGGGACAGGGGGCCTAACTATGGCTACACCTTC. Its translation: CAWSGDRGPNYGYTF.

This clonotype came up once. The chain couples TRBV20-1 to TRBJ1-5; maybe TRBD1 (6 bases). There are 15 residues in the CDR3. V lost 1 base and J 7 bases, leaving 17 bases between the germline ends. Germline-derived CDR1 and CDR2 are DFQATT and SNEGSKA (reference sequence). CDR3 sequence: CSARGRDNRIQPQHF. CDR3 in DNA: TGCAGTGCTAGAGGCCGGGACAATCGGATCCAGCCCCAGCATTTT.

The chain has TRBV10-3 and TRBJ1-1; the match to TRBD1 covers 7 bases. Unmatched junction bases numbered 10, after V lost 7 bases and J lost 5 bases. The germline V gene has CDR1 ENHRY and CDR2 SYGVKD. This CDR3 has 14 residues. The CDR3 loop is CAITSRQGETEAFF. DNA of the CDR3: TGTGCCATCACTAGCCGACAGGGAGAAACTGAAGCTTTCTTT.

The chain links TRBV12-3 or TRBV12-4 to TRBJ1-1; D is uncertain. The CDR3 consists of 13 residues. The V end was cut by 6 bases, the J end by 4 bases, with 12 bases between. CDR3 amino acids: CASRLEPSTEAFF. CDR3 bases: TGTGCCAGCAGACTTGAGCCTTCCACTGAAGCTTTCTTT.